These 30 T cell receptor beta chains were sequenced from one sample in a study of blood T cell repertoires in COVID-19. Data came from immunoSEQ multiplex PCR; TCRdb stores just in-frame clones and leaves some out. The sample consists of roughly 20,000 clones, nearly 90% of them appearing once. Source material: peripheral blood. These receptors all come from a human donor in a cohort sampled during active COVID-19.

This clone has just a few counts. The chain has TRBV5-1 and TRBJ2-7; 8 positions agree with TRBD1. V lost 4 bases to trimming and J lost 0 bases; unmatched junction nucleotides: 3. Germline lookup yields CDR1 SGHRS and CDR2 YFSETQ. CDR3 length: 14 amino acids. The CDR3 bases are TGCGCCAGCAGCAGTACAGGGGGCTCCTACGAGCAGTACTTC. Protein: CASSSTGGSYEQYF.

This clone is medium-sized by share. CDR3 DNA sequence: TGTGCCAGCAGTTACTCGCTACATGAGCAGTTCTTC. Translation: CASSYSLHEQFF. The chain combines TRBV6-6 with TRBJ2-1, with D uncertain. CDR1 is MNHNY, CDR2 SVGAGI, per germline (reference sequence). Trimming removed 0 bases at V and 8 bases at J, with 5 bases between. The CDR3 covers 12 residues.

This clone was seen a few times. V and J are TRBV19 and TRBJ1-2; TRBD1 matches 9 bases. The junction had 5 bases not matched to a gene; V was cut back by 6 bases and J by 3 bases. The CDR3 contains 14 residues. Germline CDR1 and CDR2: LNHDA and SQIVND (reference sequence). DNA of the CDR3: TGTGCCAGTAGAATCGACAGGGGGGACTATGGCTACACCTTC. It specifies CASRIDRGDYGYTF.

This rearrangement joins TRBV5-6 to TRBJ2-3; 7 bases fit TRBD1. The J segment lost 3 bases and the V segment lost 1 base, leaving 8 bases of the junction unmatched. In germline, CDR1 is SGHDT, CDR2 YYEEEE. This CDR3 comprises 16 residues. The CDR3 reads CASSLRLGRGTDTQYF. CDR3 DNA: TGTGCCAGCAGCTTGAGGCTCGGCAGGGGGACAGATACGCAGTATTTT.

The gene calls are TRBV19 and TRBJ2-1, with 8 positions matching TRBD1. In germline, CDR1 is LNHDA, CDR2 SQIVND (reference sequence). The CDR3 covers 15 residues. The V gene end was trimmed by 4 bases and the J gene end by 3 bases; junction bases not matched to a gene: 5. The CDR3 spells CASSKQGEFYNEQFF. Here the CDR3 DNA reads TGTGCCAGTAGTAAACAGGGGGAGTTCTACAATGAGCAGTTCTTC.

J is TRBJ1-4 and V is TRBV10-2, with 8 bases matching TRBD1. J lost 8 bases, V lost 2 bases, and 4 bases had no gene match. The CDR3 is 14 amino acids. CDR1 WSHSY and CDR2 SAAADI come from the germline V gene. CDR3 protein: CASSETTGGEKLFF. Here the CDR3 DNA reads TGCGCCAGCAGTGAGACTACAGGGGGGGAAAAACTGTTTTTT.

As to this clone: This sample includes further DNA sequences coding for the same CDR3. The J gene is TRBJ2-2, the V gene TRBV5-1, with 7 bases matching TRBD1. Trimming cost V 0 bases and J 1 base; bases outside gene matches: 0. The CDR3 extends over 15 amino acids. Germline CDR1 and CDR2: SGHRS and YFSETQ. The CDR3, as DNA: TGCGCCAGCAGCTTGGACAGGGGGAACACCGGGGAGCTGTTTTTT. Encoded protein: CASSLDRGNTGELFF.

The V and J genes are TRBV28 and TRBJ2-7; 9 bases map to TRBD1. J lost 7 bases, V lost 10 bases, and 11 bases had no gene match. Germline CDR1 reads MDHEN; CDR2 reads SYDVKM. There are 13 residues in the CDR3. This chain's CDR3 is CATKQGALGEQYF. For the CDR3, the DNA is TGTGCCACCAAACAGGGGGCTCTGGGGGAGCAGTACTTC.

This CDR3 reads CASSEFPGPYGYTF. In DNA form, the CDR3 reads TGTGCCAGCAGTGAATTTCCAGGGCCGTATGGCTACACCTTC. The chain joins TRBV6-1 to TRBJ1-2, with D perhaps TRBD1 (5 bases). V lost 2 bases, J lost 5 bases, and 12 bases lay in between. The CDR3 has 14 amino acids. The germline V gene has CDR1 MNHNS and CDR2 SASEGT.

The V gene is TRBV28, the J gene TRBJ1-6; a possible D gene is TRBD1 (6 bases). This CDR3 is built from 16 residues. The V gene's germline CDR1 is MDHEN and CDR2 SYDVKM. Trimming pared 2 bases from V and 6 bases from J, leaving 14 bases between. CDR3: CASSLSTQGINSPLHF. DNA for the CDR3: TGTGCCAGCAGTTTAAGTACACAGGGCATTAATTCACCCCTCCACTTT.

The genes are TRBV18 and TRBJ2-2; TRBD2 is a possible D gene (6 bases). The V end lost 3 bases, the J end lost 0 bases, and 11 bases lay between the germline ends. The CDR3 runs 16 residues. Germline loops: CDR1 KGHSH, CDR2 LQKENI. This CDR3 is CASSPWDFANTGELFF. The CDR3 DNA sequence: TGTGCCAGCTCACCTTGGGACTTCGCGAACACCGGGGAGCTGTTTTTT.

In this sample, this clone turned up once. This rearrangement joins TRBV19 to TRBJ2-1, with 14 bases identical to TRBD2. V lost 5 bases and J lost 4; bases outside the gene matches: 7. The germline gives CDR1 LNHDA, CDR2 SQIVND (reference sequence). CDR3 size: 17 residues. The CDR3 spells CASSFSGTSGSYNEQFF. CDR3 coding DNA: TGTGCCAGTAGTTTCTCCGGGACTAGCGGGAGTTACAATGAGCAGTTCTTC.

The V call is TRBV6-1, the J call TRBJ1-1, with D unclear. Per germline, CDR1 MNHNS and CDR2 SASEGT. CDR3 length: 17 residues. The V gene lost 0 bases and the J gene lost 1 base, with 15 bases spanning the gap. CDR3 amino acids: CASSEALWEGANTEAFF. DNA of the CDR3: TGTGCCAGCAGTGAAGCGCTATGGGAGGGCGCGAACACTGAAGCTTTCTTT.

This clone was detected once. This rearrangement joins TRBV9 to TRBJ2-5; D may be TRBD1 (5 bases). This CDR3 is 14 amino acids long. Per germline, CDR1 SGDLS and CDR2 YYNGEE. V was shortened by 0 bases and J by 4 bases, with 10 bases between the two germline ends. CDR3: CASSVEGRGETQYF. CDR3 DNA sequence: TGTGCCAGCAGCGTAGAGGGTAGGGGAGAGACCCAGTACTTC.

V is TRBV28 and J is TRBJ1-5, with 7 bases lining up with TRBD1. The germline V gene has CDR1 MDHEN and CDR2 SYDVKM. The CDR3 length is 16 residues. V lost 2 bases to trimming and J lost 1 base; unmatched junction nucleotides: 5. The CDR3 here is CASSLRGLRSNQPQHF. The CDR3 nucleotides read TGTGCCAGCAGTTTAAGGGGGCTCCGAAGCAATCAGCCCCAGCATTTT.

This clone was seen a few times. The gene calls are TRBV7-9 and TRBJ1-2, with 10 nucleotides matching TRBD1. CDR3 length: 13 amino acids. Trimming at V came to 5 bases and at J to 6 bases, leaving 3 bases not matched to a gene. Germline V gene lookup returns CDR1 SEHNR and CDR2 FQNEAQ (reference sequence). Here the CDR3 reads CASSETGGHGYTF. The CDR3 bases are TGTGCCAGCAGCGAGACAGGGGGCCATGGCTACACCTTC.

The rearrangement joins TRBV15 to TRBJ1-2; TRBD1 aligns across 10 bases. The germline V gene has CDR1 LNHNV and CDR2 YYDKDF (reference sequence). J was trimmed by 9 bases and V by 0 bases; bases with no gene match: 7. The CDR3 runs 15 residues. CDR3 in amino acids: CATSREGRQGASYTF. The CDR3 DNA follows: TGTGCCACCAGCAGAGAAGGGAGACAGGGGGCCAGCTACACCTTC.

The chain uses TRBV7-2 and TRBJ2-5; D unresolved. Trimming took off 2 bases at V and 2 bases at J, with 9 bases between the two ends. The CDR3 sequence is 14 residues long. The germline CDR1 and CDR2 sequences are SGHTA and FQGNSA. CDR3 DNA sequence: TGTGCCAGCAGCTTAAGTTTGGCTCAAGAGACCCAGTACTTC. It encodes CASSLSLAQETQYF.

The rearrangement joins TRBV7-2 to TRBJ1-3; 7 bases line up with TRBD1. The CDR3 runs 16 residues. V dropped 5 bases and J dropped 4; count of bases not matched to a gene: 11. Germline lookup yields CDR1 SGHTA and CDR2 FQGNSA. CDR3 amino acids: CASSRRDRVGGNTIYF. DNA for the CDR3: TGTGCCAGCAGCCGCCGGGACAGAGTAGGCGGAAACACCATATATTTT.

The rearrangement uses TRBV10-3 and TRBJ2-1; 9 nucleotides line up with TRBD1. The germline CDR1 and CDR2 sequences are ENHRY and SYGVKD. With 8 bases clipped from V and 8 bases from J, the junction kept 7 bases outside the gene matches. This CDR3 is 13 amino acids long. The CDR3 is CAIGGQGRDEQFF. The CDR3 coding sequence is TGTGCCATCGGGGGACAGGGTCGCGATGAGCAGTTCTTC.

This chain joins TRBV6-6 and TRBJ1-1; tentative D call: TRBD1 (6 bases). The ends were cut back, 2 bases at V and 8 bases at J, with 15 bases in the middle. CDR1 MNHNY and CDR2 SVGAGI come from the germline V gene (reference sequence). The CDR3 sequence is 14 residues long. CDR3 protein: CASSYVSGVPEAFF. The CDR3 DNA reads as TGTGCCAGCAGTTACGTGTCAGGGGTCCCCGAAGCTTTCTTT.

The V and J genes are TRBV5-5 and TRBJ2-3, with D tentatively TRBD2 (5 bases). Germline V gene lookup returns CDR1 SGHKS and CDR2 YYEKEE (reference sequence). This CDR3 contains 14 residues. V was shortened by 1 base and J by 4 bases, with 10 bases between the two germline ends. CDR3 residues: CASSLPGSADTQYF. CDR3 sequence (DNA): TGTGCCAGCAGCTTGCCGGGGAGTGCAGATACGCAGTATTTT.

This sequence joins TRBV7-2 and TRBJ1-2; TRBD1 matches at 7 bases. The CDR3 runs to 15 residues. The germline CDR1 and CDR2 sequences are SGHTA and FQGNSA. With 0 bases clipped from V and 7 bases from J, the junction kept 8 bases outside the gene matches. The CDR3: CASSLAILGGGGYTF. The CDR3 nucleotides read TGTGCCAGCAGCTTAGCGATTTTAGGGGGCGGTGGCTACACCTTC.

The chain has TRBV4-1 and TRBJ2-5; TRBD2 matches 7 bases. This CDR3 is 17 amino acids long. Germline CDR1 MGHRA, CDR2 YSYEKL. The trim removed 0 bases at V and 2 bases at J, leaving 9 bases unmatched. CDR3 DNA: TGCGCCAGCAGCCAAGACTCCCGAGCGGGATGGCAAGAGACCCAGTACTTC. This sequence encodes CASSQDSRAGWQETQYF.

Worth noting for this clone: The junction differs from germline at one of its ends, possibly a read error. The CDR3 protein is CASSFFTPFRLDRGAVF. CDR3 nucleotide sequence: TGTGCCAGCAGCTTCTTCACTCCCTTCAGGCTTGACCGGGGAGCTGTTTTT. The chain is built from TRBV3-1 (or the pseudogene TRBV3-2) and TRBJ2-2; possible D gene TRBD2, 5 bases. The CDR3 contains 17 residues. The germline V gene has CDR1 LGHDT and CDR2 YNNKEL (reference sequence).

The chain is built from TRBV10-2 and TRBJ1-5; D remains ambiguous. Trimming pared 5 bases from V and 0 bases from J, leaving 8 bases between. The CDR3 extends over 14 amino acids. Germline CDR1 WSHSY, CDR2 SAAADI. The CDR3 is CASSPTISNQPQHF. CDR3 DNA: TGCGCCAGCAGTCCGACAATTAGCAATCAGCCCCAGCATTTT.

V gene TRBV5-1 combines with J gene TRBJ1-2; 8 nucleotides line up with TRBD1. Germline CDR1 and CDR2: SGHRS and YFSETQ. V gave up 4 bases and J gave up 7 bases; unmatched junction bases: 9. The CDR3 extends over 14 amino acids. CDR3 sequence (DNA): TGCGCCAGCAGCCCGGACAGGGACTACTCTGGCTACACCTTC. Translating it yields CASSPDRDYSGYTF.

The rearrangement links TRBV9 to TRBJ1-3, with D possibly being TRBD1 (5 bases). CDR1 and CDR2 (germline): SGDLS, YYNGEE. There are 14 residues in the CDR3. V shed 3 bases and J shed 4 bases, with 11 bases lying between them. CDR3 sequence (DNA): TGTGCCAGCAGCGCATCAGGGTTGGGAAACACCATATATTTT. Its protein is CASSASGLGNTIYF.

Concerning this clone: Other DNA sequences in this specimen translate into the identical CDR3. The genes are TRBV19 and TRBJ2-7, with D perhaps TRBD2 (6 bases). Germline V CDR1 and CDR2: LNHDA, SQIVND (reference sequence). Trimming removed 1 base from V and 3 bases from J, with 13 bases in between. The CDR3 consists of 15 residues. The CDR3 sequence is CASSIGLGLSYEQYF. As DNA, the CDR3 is TGTGCCAGTAGTATAGGTTTGGGACTCAGCTACGAGCAGTACTTC.

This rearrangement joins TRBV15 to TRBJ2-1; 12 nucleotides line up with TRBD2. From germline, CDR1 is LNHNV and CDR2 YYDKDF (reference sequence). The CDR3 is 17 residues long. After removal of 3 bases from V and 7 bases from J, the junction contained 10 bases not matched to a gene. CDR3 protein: CATSSFSSGRAGNEQFF. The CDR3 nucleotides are TGTGCCACCAGCAGTTTTTCTAGCGGGAGGGCCGGGAATGAGCAGTTCTTC. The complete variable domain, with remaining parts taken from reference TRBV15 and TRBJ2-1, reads DAMVIQNPRYQVTQFGKPVTLSCSQTLNHNVMYWYQQKSSQAPKLLFHYYDKDFNNEADTPDNFQSRRPNTSFCFLDIRSPGLGDTAMYLCATSSFSSGRAGNEQFFGPGTRLTVL.